The clone carrying this TCR beta chain was observed a few times. Its target is unknown. The data stem from a study of identical twins. Findings and limits, study-wide: Conclusions leaned on cross-sectional statistical analysis and did not track the same donors over time. Among beta out-of-frame sequences, excess sharing between twins appeared weaker.

TCRdb re-derived calls from the 5' RACE reads in MiXCR, one entry per CDR3 protein. The table records under 350,000 distinct CDR3 sequences, around 9.7% of them present only once. Trimming left V 1 base short and J 3 bases short, with 17 bases between. Germline values: CDR1 SGHDT, CDR2 YYEEEE. This CDR3 contains 16 residues. These sequences were also reported in another study, on yellow fever vaccine responses in identical twins.

This clonotype was obtained from a woman between 18 and 29 years old in good health. Sequencing used CD8+ T cells sorted from blood. V and J are TRBV5-6 and TRBJ2-7; D perhaps matches TRBD1 (5 bases). CDR3 nucleotide sequence: TGTGCCAGCAGCTTGACGCCCTCCGGACACCTCTACGAGCAGTACTTC. This translates into CASSLTPSGHLYEQYF.